The clone carrying this TCR beta chain was picked up many times. The target antigen is unknown. Diagnosis was based on clinical symptoms, serum thyroxine, TRAb, thyroid ultrasound and orbital computed tomography. Amplified TCR beta CDR3 regions were obtained using RNA transcripts as template. RT-PCR with HTBI primers came first, then second-round multiplex PCR. TCRdb analysed the multiplex PCR reads with MiXCR anew, one entry per CDR3 protein. The data show 900,000 to 1,200,000 distinct CDR3 sequences, about two fifths seen once. These data come from a study of Graves' ophthalmopathy and Graves' hyperthyroidism. Study findings and constraints: It was with around 71% sensitivity and roughly 75% specificity that the model predicted ophthalmopathy progression.

The sequence was collected from an adult man with Graves' hyperthyroidism. Sequenced sample: peripheral blood or thyroid tissue (not recorded which).

The DNA of the CDR3 is TGTGCCAGTGGACAGAGTGGCTACACCTTC. As protein: CASGQSGYTF. The chain employs TRBV19 and TRBJ1-2; D is possibly TRBD1 (6 bases). The germline CDR1 and CDR2 sequences are LNHDA and SQIVND (reference sequence). CDR3 length: 10 residues. Trimming stripped 8 bases from V and 7 bases from J, with 8 bases between.